These 21 T cell receptor beta chains were all obtained from the same sample, sequenced in a study of technical replicates of blood from a handful of donors. Profiling relied on immunoSEQ multiplex PCR, and the TCRdb table lists in-frame clones only, not all of them. The sample has some 80,000 clones, 90% to 98% seen once. The sequenced sample was T cells isolated from PBMCs. These receptors all come from a human donor in good health.

This clone was found once. The rearrangement links TRBV2 to TRBJ2-3, with 8 positions matching TRBD2. The CDR3 totals 15 residues. The germline V gene encodes CDR1 SNHLY and CDR2 FYNNEI. V was pared by 7 bases and J by 3 bases, with 9 bases of the junction left unmatched. As DNA, the CDR3 is TGTGCCAGCAAGGAAGAAGCGGGAGTAACAGATACGCAGTATTTT. Its protein product is CASKEEAGVTDTQYF. Complete variable domain (other parts from reference TRBV2 and TRBJ2-3): EPEVTQTPSHQVTQMGQEVILRCVPISNHLYFYWYRQILGQKVEFLVSFYNNEISEKSEIFDDQFSVERPDGSNFTLKIRSTKLEDSAMYFCASKEEAGVTDTQYFGPGTRLTVL.

The V and J genes are TRBV4-1 and TRBJ1-2; 7 bases line up with TRBD1. Per the germline V gene, CDR1 is MGHRA and CDR2 is YSYEKL. With V trimmed by 4 bases and J by 3 bases, 5 bases remained unmatched. There are 14 residues in the CDR3. CDR3 in amino acids: CASSPKTGHYGYTF. CDR3 sequence (DNA): TGCGCCAGCAGCCCCAAGACAGGGCACTATGGCTACACCTTC.

The chain recombines TRBV28 with TRBJ2-7; 8 bases line up with TRBD1. V was clipped by 6 bases and J by 4 bases; unmatched bases: 8. Germline V lookup: CDR1 MDHEN, CDR2 SYDVKM. This CDR3 has 14 amino acids. As DNA, the CDR3 is TGTGCCAGCAGGGCAGGGGGCTCGGGTTACGAGCAGTACTTC. This gives the protein CASRAGGSGYEQYF.

The rearrangement joins TRBV9 to TRBJ1-2, with unresolved D. The CDR3 has 15 amino acids. Germline V CDR1 and CDR2: SGDLS, YYNGEE. V was shortened by 0 bases and J by 2 bases, with 11 bases between the two germline ends. CDR3 coding DNA: TGTGCCAGCAGCGTAGACCCTGCACTCAACTATGGCTACACCTTC. It is translated as CASSVDPALNYGYTF.

The chain links TRBV5-4 to TRBJ2-7; the D gene is possibly TRBD2 (6 bases). Germline CDR1 and CDR2: SGHNT and YYREEE (reference sequence). This CDR3 contains 15 residues. The V and J ends lost 0 bases and 3 bases respectively, with 13 bases between them. In DNA, the CDR3 is TGTGCCAGCAGCTTGGGGGCAGCTAGCGACTACGAGCAGTACTTC. Amino acid sequence: CASSLGAASDYEQYF.

The rearrangement joins TRBV7-8 to TRBJ2-7; 8 positions agree with TRBD1. The CDR3 is 15 amino acids. CDR1 is SGHVS, CDR2 FQNEAQ, per germline. J lost 4 bases, V lost 4 bases, and 9 bases had no gene match. CDR3 in DNA: TGTGCCAGCAGCTCCCTGGCAGGGGGCATGTACGAGCAGTACTTC. Its protein product is CASSSLAGGMYEQYF. Supplemented by reference TRBV7-8 and TRBJ2-7, the full variable domain reads GAGVSQSPRYKVAKRGQDVALRCDPISGHVSLFWYQQALGQGPEFLTYFQNEAQLDKSGLPSDRFFAERPEGSVSTLKIQRTQQEDSAVYLCASSSLAGGMYEQYFGPGTRLTVT.

The chain couples TRBV15 to TRBJ2-1; 8 bases line up with TRBD2. The V and J ends lost 0 bases and 4 bases, in that order; junction bases with no gene match: 5. Germline V gene sequence: CDR1 LNHNV, CDR2 YYDKDF (reference sequence). CDR3 length: 16 residues. The CDR3 nucleotides read TGTGCCACCAGCAGAGAACAAACTAGCGGATACAATGAGCAGTTCTTC. This codes for CATSREQTSGYNEQFF.

The rearrangement uses TRBV6-1 and TRBJ1-5; TRBD1 aligns across 9 bases. The ends lost 6 bases at V and 2 bases at J; junction bases unmatched: 5. Germline CDR1 reads MNHNS; CDR2 reads SASEGT. The CDR3 length is 15 residues. CDR3: CASSWTGAGNQPQHF. CDR3 bases: TGTGCCAGCAGCTGGACAGGGGCCGGCAATCAGCCCCAGCATTTT.

This chain joins TRBV5-1 and TRBJ2-7; 9 bases agree with TRBD2. The length of the CDR3 is 14 residues. Germline V gene sequence: CDR1 SGHRS, CDR2 YFSETQ. The V segment lost 1 base and the J segment 4 bases; nucleotides outside the gene matches: 3. Written as DNA, the CDR3 is TGCGCCAGCAGCTTGTCGACTAGCGGTTACGAGCAGTACTTC. It specifies CASSLSTSGYEQYF.

The rearrangement uses TRBV4-1 and TRBJ2-3; 9 nucleotides align to TRBD2. CDR1 is MGHRA, CDR2 YSYEKL, per germline. V lost 1 base to trimming and J lost 1 base; unmatched junction nucleotides: 12. The CDR3 runs to 19 residues. CDR3 residues: CASSQVTGALAGRTDTQYF. CDR3 coding DNA: TGCGCCAGCAGCCAAGTTACCGGGGCTCTAGCGGGGCGCACAGATACGCAGTATTTT.

The V gene is TRBV30, the J gene TRBJ1-1; 8 bases align to TRBD1. The CDR3 runs to 13 residues. Germline-derived CDR1 and CDR2 are GTSNPN and SVGIG (reference sequence). The V and J ends lost 7 bases and 1 base, in that order; junction bases with no gene match: 5. The CDR3 nucleotides read TGTGCCTCCTCGGACAGGGAGAACACTGAAGCTTTCTTT. This encodes CASSDRENTEAFF.

J is TRBJ1-2 and V is TRBV6-5; 7 bases match TRBD1. The germline CDR1 and CDR2 sequences are MNHEY and SVGAGI. V was clipped by 6 bases and J by 4 bases; unmatched bases: 5. The CDR3 runs to 13 residues. The CDR3 sequence is CASRTGEVYGYTF. In DNA, the CDR3 is TGTGCCAGCAGAACAGGGGAGGTCTATGGCTACACCTTC.

This chain links TRBV25-1 with TRBJ2-1; the match to TRBD1 covers 7 bases. CDR1 and CDR2 (germline): MGHDK, SYGVNS. The CDR3 sequence is 15 residues long. V lost 3 bases to trimming and J lost 5 bases; unmatched junction nucleotides: 7. CDR3 in DNA: TGTGCCAGCAGTGACTTCGGGACAGCTAACAATGAGCAGTTCTTC. It encodes CASSDFGTANNEQFF. The variable domain in full, completed from reference TRBV25-1 and TRBJ2-1, reads EADIYQTPRYLVIGTGKKITLECSQTMGHDKMYWYQQDPGMELHLIHYSYGVNSTEKGDLSSESTVSRIRTEHFPLTLESARPSHTSQYLCASSDFGTANNEQFFGPGTRLTVL.

Written as DNA, the CDR3 is TGTGCCAGCATCCCAAATGAGGACTACTCTGGAAACACCATATATTTT. Amino acid sequence: CASIPNEDYSGNTIYF. J is TRBJ1-3 and V is TRBV7-2; D is undetermined. This CDR3 has 16 residues. The V and J ends lost 7 bases and 0 bases respectively, with 16 bases between them. Germline-derived CDR1 and CDR2 are SGHTA and FQGNSA.

This rearrangement joins TRBV11-3 to TRBJ1-2, with 8 bases that match TRBD1. The CDR3 extends over 14 amino acids. Looked up from germline, CDR1 is SGHNT and CDR2 is YENEEA. V was clipped by 5 bases and J by 1 base; unmatched bases: 3. The CDR3 protein is CASSPGGINYGYTF. The CDR3, as DNA: TGTGCCAGCAGCCCAGGGGGCATTAACTATGGCTACACCTTC.

Note on this clone: The junction and the germline gene differ at one end; a read error may be behind it. The chain joins TRBV6-5 to TRBJ2-7, with TRBD1 matching over 9 bases. The V gene's germline CDR1 is MNHEY and CDR2 SVGAGI. The CDR3 loop spans 13 amino acids. In DNA form, the CDR3 reads TGTGCCAGCTCCCGGACAGGGGTATACGGGCAGTACTTC. It encodes CASSRTGVYGQYF.

V and J are TRBV7-3 and TRBJ2-1; unclear D gene. Germline V gene lookup returns CDR1 SGHTA and CDR2 FQGTGA. Trimming removed 4 bases at V and 2 bases at J, with 6 bases between. The CDR3 is 13 residues long. The DNA for the CDR3 is TGTGCCAGCAGCTCCACTACCTACAATGAGCAGTTCTTC. Translation gives CASSSTTYNEQFF. The full variable domain, rest sourced from reference TRBV7-3 and TRBJ2-1, is GAGVSQTPSNKVTEKGKYVELRCDPISGHTALYWYRQSLGQGPEFLIYFQGTGAADDSGLPNDRFFAVRPEGSVSTLKIQRTERGDSAVYLCASSSTTYNEQFFGPGTRLTVL.

The rearrangement joins TRBV29-1 to TRBJ2-6; D perhaps matches TRBD1 (5 bases). The CDR3 sequence is 15 residues long. Germline assignment: CDR1 SQVTM and CDR2 ANQGSEA. Trimming cost V 7 bases and J 0 bases, with 13 bases left between them. The chain's CDR3 is CSGYIDSSGANVLTF. CDR3 DNA sequence: TGCAGCGGATACATCGACAGCTCTGGGGCCAACGTCCTGACTTTC.

The gene calls are TRBV6-4 and TRBJ1-1, with D tentatively TRBD1 (5 bases). This CDR3 has 14 residues. Germline CDR1 is MRHNA and CDR2 is SNTAGT. V was pared by 3 bases and J by 4 bases, with 12 bases between. Here the CDR3 DNA reads TGTGCCAGCAGTGAAAGGATGGGGGGCACTGAAGCTTTCTTT. It encodes CASSERMGGTEAFF.

The chain uses TRBV7-2 and TRBJ2-7; D unresolved. The CDR3 spans 12 residues. Germline CDR1 and CDR2: SGHTA and FQGNSA. Trimming took 4 bases from V and 0 from J, leaving 4 bases between them. In DNA form, the CDR3 reads TGTGCCAGCAGCTCGAGCTCCTACGAGCAGTACTTC. This codes for CASSSSSYEQYF.

This chain uses TRBV4-3 with TRBJ2-1; D might be TRBD1 (6 bases). V lost 4 bases and J lost 7, with 11 bases in between. This CDR3 contains 13 residues. From germline, CDR1 is LGHNA and CDR2 YSLEER. The CDR3 loop is CASSLSQGNEQFF. CDR3 sequence (DNA): TGCGCCAGCAGCCTTTCCCAGGGGAATGAGCAGTTCTTC.